This TCR beta chain came from a study of regulatory T cells in long-lasting Graves disease. V lost 0 bases, J lost 0 bases, and 9 bases lay in between. The CDR3 is 15 amino acids. Germline V CDR1 and CDR2: LGHNA, YNFKEQ. CDR3-region Arm-PCR and iRepertoire HTBI primers produced the TCR beta libraries. TCRdb used MiXCR to reprocess the multiplex PCR reads, holding one entry per CDR3 protein. This sample has 350,000 to 500,000 distinct CDR3 sequences; 15% to 20% occur once, and the top ten carry roughly 10%. The time point was: newly diagnosed GD, antithyroid drugs for less than 3 months. PBMC-derived RNA was used for the TCR library. These same records also appear under a second study, on T cells in Graves' hyperthyroidism and ophthalmopathy. Turning to that study: Researchers ran a first-round RT-PCR on the TCR CDR3 using the HTBI primer set.

Sample: peripheral blood mononuclear cells (PBMCs), taken at new diagnosis, from a patient treated with antithyroid drugs. This receptor was taken from a woman younger than 45 with Graves disease. The chain carries TRBV4-2 and TRBJ2-7, with D unresolved. The CDR3 DNA follows: TGTGCCAGCAGCCAAGATCCGCGGAGCTCCTACGAGCAGTACTTC. Translated: CASSQDPRSSYEQYF.